This entry lists 7 T cell receptor beta chains sequenced from one sample in a study of blood T cell repertoires in COVID-19 (dated by TCRdb to 2018 to 2020). The library was obtained by the immunoSEQ multiplex PCR assay. TCRdb obtained this table from immuneACCESS and retained in-frame rearrangements with V and J assigned. These tables miss some clones; where compared with another copy, unresolved V genes account for less than half of the shortfall, and the remainder is unexplained. This sample gives about 170,000 clones in total; approximately 86% of them show up just once. Approximately 8.1% of the sample is held by the ten biggest clonotypes. The sequenced sample consisted of peripheral blood. The receptors originated from a woman older than 75 with COVID-19, enrolled during active disease.

J is TRBJ1-1 and V is TRBV7-3; TRBD1 is a possible D gene (6 bases). The V and J ends lost 5 bases and 1 base respectively, with 14 bases between them. CDR1 and CDR2 (germline): SGHTA, FQGTGA. CDR3 length: 15 residues. The CDR3 loop reads CASSEQPGQNTEAFF. CDR3 sequence (DNA): TGTGCCAGCAGCGAACAACCGGGACAGAACACTGAAGCTTTCTTT.

This clone was observed a single time. The chain uses TRBV5-1 and TRBJ2-2; TRBD1 matches at 8 bases. The germline CDR1 and CDR2 sequences are SGHRS and YFSETQ. J gave up 6 bases and V 2 bases, and 6 bases lay outside the gene matches. The CDR3 extends over 15 amino acids. The CDR3 loop is CASSLLTGEPGELFF. In DNA, the CDR3 is TGCGCCAGCAGCTTACTGACAGGGGAGCCCGGGGAGCTGTTTTTT.

The chain has TRBV19 and TRBJ1-1; perhaps TRBD1 as D (6 bases). Germline assignment: CDR1 LNHDA and CDR2 SQIVND (reference sequence). CDR3 length equals 15 residues. Between the trimmed V and J ends, which lost 11 bases and 4 bases, there was a span of 23 bases. CDR3 in amino acids: CAAAAGGAGRTEAFF. CDR3 coding DNA: TGTGCCGCGGCAGCTGGGGGGGCAGGGCGCACTGAAGCTTTCTTT.

The chain has TRBV6-4 and TRBJ2-2, with TRBD1 matching over 10 bases. Germline V gives CDR1 MRHNA, CDR2 SNTAGT. Unmatched junction bases numbered 0, after V lost 2 bases and J lost 6 bases. The CDR3 runs to 14 residues. Written as DNA, the CDR3 is TGTGCCAGCAGTGACGGACAGGGGGCCGGGGAGCTGTTTTTT. It encodes CASSDGQGAGELFF.

This chain joins TRBV20-1 and TRBJ2-6; TRBD1 might be the D (5 bases). V dropped 3 bases and J dropped 4 bases, with 13 bases sitting between them. The germline V gene encodes CDR1 DFQATT and CDR2 SNEGSKA (reference sequence). The length of the CDR3 is 15 residues. CDR3 nucleotide sequence: TGCAGTGCTAGTCCCAGGGTTGCCGGGGCCAACGTCCTGACTTTC. As protein: CSASPRVAGANVLTF.

The rearrangement uses TRBV7-2 and TRBJ2-1; 7 bases are shared with TRBD2. The trim removed 5 bases at V and 3 bases at J, leaving 7 bases unmatched. CDR3 size: 15 residues. Germline V CDR1 and CDR2: SGHTA, FQGNSA. The DNA for the CDR3 is TGTGCCAGCAGCCCCGTGGGAGGGCTCTACAATGAGCAGTTCTTC. This encodes CASSPVGGLYNEQFF. The variable domain in full, with the rest retrieved from reference TRBV7-2 and TRBJ2-1, is GAGVSQSPSNKVTEKGKDVELRCDPISGHTALYWYRQSLGQGLEFLIYFQGNSAPDKSGLPSDRFSAERTGGSVSTLTIQRTQQEDSAVYLCASSPVGGLYNEQFFGPGTRLTVL.

The rearrangement uses TRBV7-3 and TRBJ2-2; tentative D call: TRBD2 (6 bases). This CDR3 comprises 12 residues. Germline V lookup: CDR1 SGHTA, CDR2 FQGTGA. Trimming cost V 7 bases and J 7 bases, with 10 bases left between them. CDR3 in DNA: TGTGCCAGCAAGCCGGGGGACGGGGAGCTGTTTTTT. The encoded protein is CASKPGDGELFF.